A single sample is the source of the 18 T cell receptor beta chains below, sequenced in a study of CD8 T cells in ankylosing spondylitis. Notes on the study in general: What seemed typical of ankylosing spondylitis blood was a TCR beta motif built from several highly homologous variants.

Their cognate antigens are unknown. MiXCR, run by TCRdb on the 5' RACE reads, gives a single entry per CDR3 protein. Of 500,000 or so distinct CDR3 sequences listed, approximately 5.3% were seen once; the top ten hold under 4.5%. Material for sequencing was blood, either unsorted or a sorted T cell fraction (not recorded which). The receptors derive from a male donor with ankylosing spondylitis.

This clonotype was recorded a few times. V and J are TRBV7-2 and TRBJ2-7, with 13 bases lining up with TRBD2. The CDR3 has 14 amino acids. Germline CDR1 is SGHTA and CDR2 is FQGNSA. With 5 bases clipped from V and 9 bases from J, the junction kept 7 bases outside the gene matches. CDR3 protein: CASSLQRTSGRQYF. As DNA, the CDR3 is TGTGCCAGCAGCCTTCAGAGGACTAGCGGGAGGCAGTACTTC.

CDR3 protein: CASSTGQLLAKNIQYF. CDR3 sequence (DNA): TGCGCCAGCAGCACGGGACAACTTCTAGCCAAAAACATTCAGTACTTC. This chain uses TRBV5-1 with TRBJ2-4, with D maybe TRBD1 (6 bases). Germline V gene lookup returns CDR1 SGHRS and CDR2 YFSETQ. The CDR3 is made up of 16 amino acids. Between the trimmed V and J ends, which lost 4 bases and 0 bases, there was a span of 14 bases.

This clonotype was seen at least ten times. V usage is TRBV29-1 and J usage is TRBJ1-2, with D perhaps TRBD1 (6 bases). With 5 bases removed from V and 7 bases from J, the gap between germline ends came to 11 bases. This CDR3 contains 11 residues. Looked up from germline, CDR1 is SQVTM and CDR2 is ANQGSEA. Here the CDR3 reads CSVRQEGGYTF. The CDR3 DNA sequence: TGCAGCGTTAGACAGGAGGGTGGCTACACCTTC.

This clonotype was observed at least ten times. J is TRBJ2-3 and V is TRBV6-1; 8 nucleotides agree with TRBD1. This CDR3 contains 14 residues. From germline, CDR1 is MNHNS and CDR2 SASEGT. Losses at the gene ends were 4 bases for V and 5 bases for J; bases not matched to a gene: 5. CDR3 sequence reads: CASSGGQEGDTQYF. In DNA form, the CDR3 reads TGTGCCAGCAGTGGGGGACAGGAGGGAGATACGCAGTATTTT.

In this sample, this clonotype turned up a few times. This sequence joins TRBV7-9 and TRBJ2-3; D is unresolved. CDR1 and CDR2 (germline): SEHNR, FQNEAQ (reference sequence). Trimming pared 5 bases from V and 4 bases from J, leaving 13 bases between. The CDR3 totals 14 residues. This CDR3 reads CASSPLRLADTQYF. As DNA, the CDR3 is TGTGCCAGCAGCCCTCTACGACTGGCAGATACGCAGTATTTT.

The chain couples TRBV20-1 to TRBJ2-1; D not certain. Germline V lookup: CDR1 DFQATT, CDR2 SNEGSKA (reference sequence). V was pared by 5 bases and J by 6 bases, with 11 bases between. CDR3 length: 12 amino acids. The CDR3 sequence: CSASRTSNEQFF. DNA of the CDR3: TGCAGTGCTTCACGGACGAGCAATGAGCAGTTCTTC.

This clonotype was counted ten times or more. CDR3 residues: CASSNRVGSDTQYF. The CDR3 nucleotides are TGTGCCAGCTCAAACAGGGTTGGTTCAGATACGCAGTATTTT. The chain recombines TRBV12-3 or TRBV12-4 with TRBJ2-3; D is possibly TRBD1 (6 bases). The CDR3 covers 14 residues. V was cut by 8 bases and J by 4 bases, with 16 bases left in between.

This clonotype was recorded at least ten times. V usage is TRBV27 and J usage is TRBJ2-2; 7 nucleotides match TRBD2. V lost 5 bases to trimming and J lost 5 bases; unmatched junction nucleotides: 8. The CDR3 has 15 amino acids. Germline V gene data show CDR1 as MNHEY and CDR2 as SMNVEV (reference sequence). The CDR3 region has the DNA TGTGCCAGCAGTGCACCTAGCGGTGGAACCGGGGAGCTGTTTTTT. This gives the protein CASSAPSGGTGELFF.

The chain has TRBV7-2 and TRBJ2-7; 9 positions match TRBD2. The trim removed 5 bases at V and 3 bases at J, leaving 5 bases unmatched. This CDR3 has 14 residues. Germline V lookup: CDR1 SGHTA, CDR2 FQGNSA. CDR3 in DNA: TGTGCCAGCAGCGAGGGACTAGCTCTCTACGAGCAGTACTTC. Translating gives CASSEGLALYEQYF.

This clonotype was detected ten times or more. The chain is built from TRBV10-3 and TRBJ2-2; D remains ambiguous. Germline-derived CDR1 and CDR2 are ENHRY and SYGVKD. V was cut by 2 bases and J by 1 base, with 14 bases left in between. CDR3 length: 17 amino acids. CDR3 nucleotides: TGTGCCATCAGTGAGCTGTGGGGTAAGGGGAACACCGGGGAGCTGTTTTTT. Encoded protein: CAISELWGKGNTGELFF.

This clonotype was counted at least ten times. This chain's CDR3 is CASSVTDNTEAFF. The CDR3 DNA is TGTGCCAGCAGTGTAACAGATAACACTGAAGCTTTCTTT. The chain has TRBV6-2 or TRBV6-3 and TRBJ1-1; D uncertain. Germline V CDR1 and CDR2: MNHEY, SVGEGT. V was trimmed by 5 bases and J by 2 bases, leaving 9 bases between them. This CDR3 spans 13 amino acids.

This clonotype has more than one count but fewer than ten. DNA for the CDR3: TGCAGTGCTAGCTTCCCCTGGCAGGGTAACTATGGCTACACCTTC. Translated: CSASFPWQGNYGYTF. The V gene is TRBV20-1, the J gene TRBJ1-2; D may be TRBD1 (5 bases). There are 15 residues in the CDR3. Germline V gives CDR1 DFQATT, CDR2 SNEGSKA (reference sequence). V lost 3 bases and J 1 base, leaving 15 bases between the germline ends.

This clonotype was observed a handful of times. The genes are TRBV7-2 and TRBJ1-1, with D possibly TRBD1 on 6 matching bases. From germline, CDR1 is SGHTA and CDR2 FQGNSA. CDR3 length equals 14 residues. Between the trimmed V and J ends, which lost 4 bases and 3 bases, there was a span of 12 bases. CDR3 amino acids: CASSSGRGDTEAFF. The CDR3 coding sequence is TGTGCCAGCAGCTCCGGAAGGGGGGACACTGAAGCTTTCTTT.

This clonotype was observed many times. The chain combines TRBV20-1 with TRBJ2-1; a weak D match, TRBD1 (6 bases). Germline V lookup: CDR1 DFQATT, CDR2 SNEGSKA (reference sequence). The CDR3 contains 12 residues. V was trimmed by 7 bases and J by 6 bases, leaving 13 bases between them. CDR3 nucleotides: TGCAGTGTAGGGGGAGACAGCAATGAGCAGTTCTTC. It is translated as CSVGGDSNEQFF.

This clonotype was seen only a few times. This chain uses TRBV14 with TRBJ2-6; 7 bases agree with TRBD1. Germline V gives CDR1 SGHDN, CDR2 FVKESK. The J segment lost 2 bases and the V segment lost 4 bases, leaving 8 bases of the junction unmatched. This CDR3 contains 17 residues. The CDR3 bases are TGTGCCAGCAGCCCTACAGGGGTCTTCCCTGGGGCCAACGTCCTGACTTTC. Its protein is CASSPTGVFPGANVLTF.

This clonotype was picked up many times. The chain couples TRBV12-3 or TRBV12-4 to TRBJ2-3; tentatively, D is TRBD1 or TRBD2 (6 bases each). Deletions cut 6 bases from V and 0 bases from J, with 10 bases between. This CDR3 region has 14 residues. The CDR3 DNA reads as TGTGCCAGCAGGGGGGGACACAGCACAGATACGCAGTATTTT. Amino acids: CASRGGHSTDTQYF.

This clonotype was counted at least ten times. V gene TRBV4-1 combines with J gene TRBJ2-7, with D possibly being TRBD1 or TRBD2 (5 bases each). The CDR3 contains 14 residues. The germline CDR1 and CDR2 sequences are MGHRA and YSYEKL. Trimming removed 1 base at V and 2 bases at J, with 9 bases between. The CDR3 DNA reads TGCGCCAGCAGCCAAGTAGGGACCCCCTACGAGCAGTACTTC. Translated: CASSQVGTPYEQYF.

This clonotype has a count of ten or more. The genes are TRBV7-9 and TRBJ2-1; 7 positions agree with TRBD2. After removal of 1 base from V and 0 bases from J, the junction contained 3 bases not matched to a gene. Germline V CDR1 and CDR2: SEHNR, FQNEAQ (reference sequence). This CDR3 region has 16 residues. The CDR3 nucleotides are TGTGCCAGCAGCTTAGGGGAGGGCACCTCCTACAATGAGCAGTTCTTC. It codes for CASSLGEGTSYNEQFF.